These 32 T cell receptor beta chains share one sample of origin, sequenced in a study of somatic mutations in cytotoxic T cells in rheumatoid arthritis. Assay used: immunoSEQ multiplex PCR; TCRdb lists only in-frame clones, some missing. The data show around 19,000 clones, around 84% seen once. The sequencing sample was made of CD8+ T cells sorted from blood. All receptors derive from a woman aged 45-65 years in good health.

The CDR3 sequence is CASRDSGGDSTDTQYF. The CDR3 coding sequence is TGTGCCAGCAGAGATAGCGGGGGTGATAGCACAGATACGCAGTATTTT. This chain joins TRBV2 and TRBJ2-3, with 9 bases fitting TRBD2. The CDR3 is 16 residues long. The germline CDR1 and CDR2 sequences are SNHLY and FYNNEI. Losses at the gene ends were 6 bases for V and 0 bases for J; bases not matched to a gene: 7.

This sequence joins TRBV19 and TRBJ2-3, with 11 bases that match TRBD2. This CDR3 has 16 amino acids. Germline V gene lookup returns CDR1 LNHDA and CDR2 SQIVND (reference sequence). V lost 8 bases to trimming and J lost 2 bases; unmatched junction nucleotides: 9. The CDR3 sequence: CASSLAGGSPTDTQYF. The CDR3 DNA reads TGTGCCAGTTCATTAGCGGGGGGGAGCCCCACAGATACGCAGTATTTT.

This chain uses TRBV19 with TRBJ2-1; D not resolved. This CDR3 spans 15 amino acids. Germline assignment: CDR1 LNHDA and CDR2 SQIVND (reference sequence). The germline V and J ends were trimmed by 3 bases and 0 bases, with 9 bases remaining between them. CDR3 DNA: TGTGCCAGTAGTATTGGGCAGAGCTCCTACAATGAGCAGTTCTTC. Its protein product is CASSIGQSSYNEQFF.

The gene calls are TRBV7-6 and TRBJ2-3, with D perhaps matching TRBD2 (5 bases). Per the germline V gene, CDR1 is SGHVS and CDR2 is FNYEAQ. The ends were cut back, 5 bases at V and 0 bases at J, with 21 bases in the middle. CDR3 length: 18 residues. The CDR3 region is CASSPRRPSGISTDTQYF. The CDR3, as DNA: TGTGCCAGCAGCCCGAGACGCCCGTCGGGGATTAGCACAGATACGCAGTATTTT. The entire variable domain, with the rest obtained from reference TRBV7-6 and TRBJ2-3, is as follows: GAGVSQSPRYKVTKRGQDVALRCDPISGHVSLYWYRQALGQGPEFLTYFNYEAQQDKSGLPNDRFSAERPEGSISTLTIQRTEQRDSAMYRCASSPRRPSGISTDTQYFGPGTRLTVL.

The chain employs TRBV18 and TRBJ2-1; no clear D. The ends were cut back, 6 bases at V and 10 bases at J, with 19 bases in the middle. The germline CDR1 and CDR2 sequences are KGHSH and LQKENI. This CDR3 is built from 14 residues. This CDR3 is CASSQTDLSLEQFF. CDR3 nucleotide sequence: TGTGCCAGCTCCCAGACTGACTTGAGCCTCGAGCAGTTCTTC.

CDR3 bases: TGTGCCAGCCGATCTACCAGGGAGAACACTGAAGCTTTCTTT. Translated, it gives CASRSTRENTEAFF. V and J are TRBV7-9 and TRBJ1-1, with D maybe TRBD1 (5 bases). V was pared by 8 bases and J by 1 base, with 14 bases between. CDR1 and CDR2 (germline): SEHNR, FQNEAQ (reference sequence). The CDR3 is made up of 14 amino acids.

V and J are TRBV2 and TRBJ1-5; D is unresolved. CDR1 is SNHLY, CDR2 FYNNEI, per germline. Trimming removed 1 base at V and 7 bases at J, with 11 bases between. The CDR3 consists of 14 residues. The CDR3 DNA is TGTGCCAGCAGTGAAGGCAAGGTCCCCCAGCCCCAGCATTTT. Protein: CASSEGKVPQPQHF. The full variable domain, with the rest looked up from reference TRBV2 and TRBJ1-5, is EPEVTQTPSHQVTQMGQEVILRCVPISNHLYFYWYRQILGQKVEFLVSFYNNEISEKSEIFDDQFSVERPDGSNFTLKIRSTKLEDSAMYFCASSEGKVPQPQHFGDGTRLSIL.

V usage is TRBV5-6 and J usage is TRBJ2-7; D perhaps matches TRBD2 (6 bases). The CDR3 runs 12 residues. Germline V gives CDR1 SGHDT, CDR2 YYEEEE. V shed 3 bases and J shed 5 bases, with 9 bases lying between them. As DNA, the CDR3 is TGTGCCAGCAGCTGGGGGGAGGACGAGCAGTACTTC. Amino acids: CASSWGEDEQYF.

V gene TRBV6-6 combines with J gene TRBJ2-3; D is unclear. This CDR3 contains 15 residues. The germline V gene has CDR1 MNHNY and CDR2 SVGAGI (reference sequence). The V gene lost 0 bases and the J gene lost 0 bases, with 7 bases spanning the gap. The CDR3 protein is CASSYSETSTDTQYF. The CDR3 DNA reads as TGTGCCAGCAGTTACTCGGAGACTAGCACAGATACGCAGTATTTT.

This clone was observed a handful of times. This chain uses TRBV4-3 with TRBJ1-1, with D unresolved. The CDR3 has 15 amino acids. CDR1 and CDR2 (germline): LGHNA, YSLEER. V lost 1 base and J 1 base, leaving 10 bases between the germline ends. The CDR3 spells CASSQVYPENTEAFF. The CDR3 region has the DNA TGCGCCAGCAGCCAAGTGTATCCGGAGAACACTGAAGCTTTCTTT.

This clone was seen more than once but under ten times. The chain recombines TRBV7-9 with TRBJ2-7; 9 nucleotides line up with TRBD1. Germline CDR1 reads SEHNR; CDR2 reads FQNEAQ (reference sequence). This CDR3 contains 14 residues. V was clipped by 5 bases and J by 4 bases; unmatched bases: 6. DNA for the CDR3: TGTGCCAGCAGCCGCCGGGACAGGGTATACGAGCAGTACGTC. Its translation is CASSRRDRVYEQYV.

This rearrangement joins TRBV4-3 to TRBJ1-3; weak D call: TRBD1 (5 bases). Per the germline V gene, CDR1 is LGHNA and CDR2 is YSLEER. V was cut by 1 base and J by 0 bases, with 10 bases left in between. The CDR3 consists of 16 residues. The CDR3 sequence is CASSQASGGSGNTIYF. Written as DNA, the CDR3 is TGCGCCAGCAGCCAAGCTTCTGGGGGCTCTGGAAACACCATATATTTT.

The chain joins TRBV2 to TRBJ2-7; possibly TRBD1 or TRBD2 for D (5 bases each). The ends were cut back, 7 bases at V and 5 bases at J, with 24 bases in the middle. Germline V gives CDR1 SNHLY, CDR2 FYNNEI. The CDR3 has 16 amino acids. DNA of the CDR3: TGTGCCAGCATTTCGGGACGTTCTATGGGGAAGCACGAGCAGTACTTC. Translated, it gives CASISGRSMGKHEQYF.

V usage is TRBV19 and J usage is TRBJ1-1; a possible D gene is TRBD1 (6 bases). The V end was cut by 11 bases, the J end by 0 bases, with 16 bases between. CDR3 length: 14 amino acids. Germline values: CDR1 LNHDA, CDR2 SQIVND (reference sequence). CDR3 amino acids: CASRRGGMNTEAFF. The CDR3 region has the DNA TGTGCCTCGCGCAGGGGAGGAATGAACACTGAAGCTTTCTTT.

V gene TRBV6-1 combines with J gene TRBJ2-3; 11 bases agree with TRBD2. The germline CDR1 and CDR2 sequences are MNHNS and SASEGT. Germline trimming cut 6 bases from V and 2 bases from J; bases unmatched to any gene: 4. This CDR3 region has 15 residues. CDR3 nucleotide sequence: TGTGCCAGCAGAACGGGACTAGCGGACACAGATACGCAGTATTTT. This translates into CASRTGLADTDTQYF.

V gene TRBV9 combines with J gene TRBJ1-2, with 10 nucleotides matching TRBD1. This CDR3 has 17 residues. Germline assignment: CDR1 SGDLS and CDR2 YYNGEE. V trimming: 3 bases; J trimming: 5 bases; junction bases outside the gene matches: 13. CDR3 in amino acids: CASSGPGQGSQKYGYTF. CDR3 nucleotide sequence: TGTGCCAGCAGCGGACCGGGACAGGGGTCCCAAAAGTATGGCTACACCTTC.

This rearrangement joins TRBV28 to TRBJ1-3; 10 bases align to TRBD1. J lost 1 base, V lost 3 bases, and 6 bases had no gene match. Germline CDR1 MDHEN, CDR2 SYDVKM. The CDR3 is 17 amino acids. The CDR3 loop is CASSLGTGVVSGNTIYF. Written as DNA, the CDR3 is TGTGCCAGCAGTTTGGGGACAGGGGTAGTTTCTGGAAACACCATATATTTT. The variable domain in full, with the rest retrieved from reference TRBV28 and TRBJ1-3, is DVKVTQSSRYLVKRTGEKVFLECVQDMDHENMFWYRQDPGLGLRLIYFSYDVKMKEKGDIPEGYSVSREKKERFSLILESASTNQTSMYLCASSLGTGVVSGNTIYFGEGSWLTVV.

The CDR3 DNA sequence: TGTGCCAGCAGCTTTGGTGGCTCCTACAATGAGCAGTTCTTC. It yields the protein CASSFGGSYNEQFF. The V call is TRBV7-9, the J call TRBJ2-1; the D is unclear. Germline CDR1 and CDR2: SEHNR and FQNEAQ (reference sequence). This CDR3 spans 14 amino acids. V lost 3 bases, J lost 0 bases, and 6 bases lay in between.

V usage is TRBV4-3 and J usage is TRBJ2-6, with D perhaps being TRBD1 or TRBD2 (6 bases each). There are 16 residues in the CDR3. Per the germline V gene, CDR1 is LGHNA and CDR2 is YSLEER. V gave up 0 bases and J gave up 6 bases, with 12 bases separating them. The CDR3 spells CASSQEVSGAANVLTF. The DNA for the CDR3 is TGCGCCAGCAGCCAAGAGGTTTCGGGGGCGGCCAACGTCCTGACTTTC.

The CDR3 nucleotides read TGTGCCAGCAGCGTAGGGGGACTAACCAAGTATTTT. It is translated as CASSVGGLTKYF. The genes are TRBV9 and TRBJ2-3, with 7 bases lining up with TRBD2. The CDR3 has 12 amino acids. Germline trimming cut 0 bases from V and 13 bases from J; bases unmatched to any gene: 5. The germline V gene has CDR1 SGDLS and CDR2 YYNGEE.

This clone came up a few times. The genes are TRBV6-1 and TRBJ2-1, with 9 bases fitting TRBD1. Germline loops: CDR1 MNHNS, CDR2 SASEGT. This CDR3 comprises 16 residues. V trimming: 1 base; J trimming: 8 bases; junction bases outside the gene matches: 9. The CDR3 DNA is TGTGCCAGCAGTGAAGTCCCGGGACAGGGAATAGATGAGCAGTTCTTC. The encoded protein is CASSEVPGQGIDEQFF.

This clone has just one count. The V gene is TRBV28, the J gene TRBJ2-6; maybe TRBD1 (6 bases). V lost 7 bases and J lost 2, with 15 bases in between. The CDR3 is made up of 16 amino acids. Germline CDR1 MDHEN, CDR2 SYDVKM. The CDR3 nucleotides are TGTGCCAGCACCTGGACAGTTTTGCCTGGGGCCAACGTCCTGACTTTC. Protein sequence: CASTWTVLPGANVLTF.

CDR3 in DNA: TGTGCCAGCAGTTCCTTTAGTACGGATACGCAGTATTTT. It yields the protein CASSSFSTDTQYF. The chain joins TRBV28 to TRBJ2-3, with unresolved D. The CDR3 consists of 13 residues. Germline lookup yields CDR1 MDHEN and CDR2 SYDVKM. V was trimmed by 4 bases and J by 6 bases, leaving 11 bases between them.

The chain joins TRBV28 to TRBJ2-1; no clear D gene. The CDR3 is made up of 14 amino acids. CDR1 is MDHEN, CDR2 SYDVKM, per germline. With 2 bases removed from V and 6 bases from J, the gap between germline ends came to 11 bases. The CDR3 DNA is TGTGCCAGCAGTTTAAGAATCCGGGTCAATGAGCAGTTCTTC. Translated: CASSLRIRVNEQFF. Variable domain in full (rest from reference TRBV28 and TRBJ2-1): DVKVTQSSRYLVKRTGEKVFLECVQDMDHENMFWYRQDPGLGLRLIYFSYDVKMKEKGDIPEGYSVSREKKERFSLILESASTNQTSMYLCASSLRIRVNEQFFGPGTRLTVL.

The chain recombines TRBV5-8 with TRBJ1-1, with a possible D match to TRBD1 (5 bases). Between the trimmed V and J ends, which lost 0 bases and 4 bases, there was a span of 13 bases. In germline, CDR1 is SGHTS, CDR2 YDEGEE. The CDR3 consists of 15 residues. CDR3 protein: CASSLGVGAGTEAFF. For the CDR3, the DNA is TGTGCCAGCAGCTTGGGTGTAGGGGCTGGCACTGAAGCTTTCTTT.

The V and J genes are TRBV27 and TRBJ1-2, with D tentatively TRBD1 (5 bases). V was cut by 6 bases and J by 3 bases, with 11 bases left in between. Germline V lookup: CDR1 MNHEY, CDR2 SMNVEV (reference sequence). CDR3 size: 13 residues. The CDR3 spells CASSQGSYYGYTF. As DNA, the CDR3 is TGTGCCAGCAGCCAGGGTAGTTACTATGGCTACACCTTC.

The chain uses TRBV7-2 and TRBJ2-1, with 12 bases aligning to TRBD2. CDR3 length equals 16 residues. Germline V gene sequence: CDR1 SGHTA, CDR2 FQGNSA. The V and J ends lost 3 bases and 2 bases, in that order; junction bases with no gene match: 2. In DNA, the CDR3 is TGTGCCAGCAGCTTGACTAGCGGGGGTGCCTACAATGAGCAGTTCTTC. This sequence encodes CASSLTSGGAYNEQFF.

This clone has more than one count but fewer than ten. The final CDR3 position lacks the conserved phenylalanine or tryptophan, pointing to a likely read error. Because the CDR3's place on the DNA is in doubt, the DNA is left out and the CDR3 is given as listed by TCRdb. The V gene is TRBV27, the J gene TRBJ2-7. Termini included, the CDR3 measures 9 amino acids. The germline V gene encodes CDR1 MNHEY and CDR2 SMNVEV (reference sequence). The CDR3 here is CASSYHLAS.

V is TRBV9 and J is TRBJ2-3; maybe TRBD2 (5 bases). The CDR3 is 16 amino acids. V was trimmed by 0 bases and J by 2 bases, leaving 13 bases between them. Germline CDR1 SGDLS, CDR2 YYNGEE. The CDR3 sequence: CASSVAGVLHTDTQYF. CDR3 nucleotides: TGTGCCAGCAGCGTAGCCGGGGTGCTCCACACAGATACGCAGTATTTT.

The CDR3 DNA is TGTGCCAGCAGTCTGCCACCGACAGCCACGGAGACCCAGTACTTC. This sequence encodes CASSLPPTATETQYF. V is TRBV6-1 and J is TRBJ2-5; possibly TRBD1 for D (5 bases). From germline, CDR1 is MNHNS and CDR2 SASEGT. The CDR3 runs 15 residues. V lost 5 bases, J lost 5 bases, and 18 bases lay in between.

The V and J genes are TRBV9 and TRBJ2-2; D may be TRBD1 or TRBD2 (5 bases each). Germline-derived CDR1 and CDR2 are SGDLS and YYNGEE. Trimming stripped 0 bases from V and 4 bases from J, with 7 bases between. The CDR3 runs 14 residues. As DNA, the CDR3 is TGTGCCAGCAGCGTAGGTGGGGGCACCGGGGAGCTGTTTTTT. This codes for CASSVGGGTGELFF.

This rearrangement joins TRBV7-7 to TRBJ2-1; TRBD2 is a possible D gene (5 bases). CDR1 is SSHAT and CDR2 is FNYEAQ in the germline V gene (reference sequence). This CDR3 contains 14 residues. Trimming took off 5 bases at V and 6 bases at J, with 14 bases between the two ends. CDR3 nucleotides: TGTGCCAGCAGCACTGAGGGCAGACCCAATGAGCAGTTCTTC. It codes for CASSTEGRPNEQFF.